This T cell receptor (beta chain) was captured in a study of response to subunit inactivated influenza vaccine. Whole-study results and caveats: The authors put forward the suggestion that each seasonal influenza vaccination may bring in only a limited number of new T cells.

About this clonotype itself: Antigen unknown.

There are 15 residues in the CDR3. Germline V lookup: CDR1 ENHRY, CDR2 SYGVKD. The V end lost 4 bases, the J end lost 7 bases, and 17 bases lay between the germline ends. TCRdb re-called the RT-PCR reads through MiXCR, storing one row per CDR3 protein. This sample has about 650,000 distinct CDR3 sequences, with 13% to 15% found just once. Sequences were derived from PBMCs from blood, sampled 14 to 15 days before vaccination. The genes are TRBV10-3 and TRBJ2-1, with D maybe TRBD2 (6 bases). The clonotype comes from a man aged 50 or older who received an inactivated influenza vaccine. CDR3 sequence: CAISAAGRGQNEQFF. The CDR3 region has the DNA TGTGCCATCAGTGCCGCCGGGAGAGGACAAAATGAGCAGTTCTTC.